The clone carrying this T cell receptor beta chain was seen many times. The sample originates from a study of T cells in Graves' hyperthyroidism and ophthalmopathy. The CDR3 regions of TCR beta were amplified from RNA transcripts. The TCR CDR3 first-round RT-PCR relied on the HTBI primer set. MiXCR, run by TCRdb on the multiplex PCR reads, gives a single entry per CDR3 protein. The data contain 280,000 or so distinct CDR3 sequences, around 25% of them singletons. With 5 bases removed from V and 0 bases from J, the gap between germline ends came to 5 bases. The CDR3 extends over 13 amino acids. In germline, CDR1 is SNHLY, CDR2 FYNNEI.

V usage is TRBV2 and J usage is TRBJ1-5, with unresolved D. This sequence was found in a man aged 35-49 years with Graves' hyperthyroidism that later progressed to Graves' ophthalmopathy. Material: blood. The CDR3 sequence is CASSTDSNQPQHF. The CDR3 region has the DNA TGTGCCAGCAGTACGGATAGCAATCAGCCCCAGCATTTT.